This T cell receptor beta chain was documented in a study of blood T cells in healthy people across ages. Points from the study as a whole: Expanded clonotype changes were possibly confounded by unknown donor CMV status.

The people who gave samples were healthy Caucasians from Russia, aged roughly 6 to 100. Worth noting for this clonotype: The antigen is undetermined.

With 5 bases removed from V and 0 bases from J, the gap between germline ends came to 13 bases. CDR3 length: 16 residues. Per the germline V gene, CDR1 is SGHAT and CDR2 is FQNNGV. PCR was performed a second time for roughly 7 to 11 cycles using a sample-barcoded 5' primer and a J-beta primer mix. TCRdb passed the 5' RACE reads through MiXCR, listing each CDR3 protein once. Counted here are more than 800,000 distinct CDR3 sequences, 29% occurring once; the ten biggest clones make up roughly 17%. V and J are TRBV11-2 and TRBJ2-2, with no clear D. The receptor was derived from a woman of 80 years or more in good health. Sequencing input: blood. The CDR3 DNA follows: TGTGCCAGCAGCCTAGTCCCCAGTACGAACACCGGGGAGCTGTTTTTT. This translates into CASSLVPSTNTGELFF.